This TCR beta chain was recovered during a study of T cell responses to AZD1222 COVID-19 vaccine. General study findings and limits: Seropositive status at baseline applied to only a handful of AZD1222 recipients. The study found vaccine-associated CD4 TCRs spanning spike, dominant at 160-218 and 743-854.

Worth noting for this clone: What it binds is unknown.

In germline, CDR1 is LGHDT, CDR2 YNNKEL (reference sequence). This CDR3 is built from 16 residues. Trimming pared 4 bases from V and 4 bases from J, leaving 16 bases between. Only in-frame clones appear in the TCRdb table, and some are missing; sequencing was by immunoSEQ multiplex PCR. The data show 120,000 or so clones, about 87% seen once. The chain is built from TRBV3-1 (or the pseudogene TRBV3-2) and TRBJ2-2; D unclear. The starting material was peripheral blood, obtained on day 0 of AZD1222 vaccination. The TCR sequence derives from an adult in good health. DNA of the CDR3: TGTGCCAGCAGCCCCCCCGGCCGGACCGGCACCGGGGAGCTGTTTTTT. The encoded protein is CASSPPGRTGTGELFF.